This T cell receptor (beta chain) appears in the sequencing data of a study of blood T cell repertoires in COVID-19. Study information: Sites across the United States, Italy and Spain contributed samples from acute and convalescent COVID-19. PBMCs, B-cell-depleted T cells, or T cells provided the cDNA or gDNA that made up the material.

Germline V lookup: CDR1 WNHNN, CDR2 SYGVQD (reference sequence). After removal of 3 bases from V and 7 bases from J, the junction contained 5 bases not matched to a gene. This CDR3 spans 15 amino acids. Profiled with immunoSEQ multiplex PCR; TCRdb holds only in-frame clones, not every one. The sample carries more than 300,000 clones, around 91% recorded once. The receptor's source is a woman aged 18-30 years who had recovered from COVID-19. The chain combines TRBV10-1 with TRBJ2-5; 13 bases are a match to TRBD2. Material: peripheral blood. In DNA form, the CDR3 reads TGCGCCAGCAGTGACGGGACTAGCGGGATGGGGACCCAGTACTTC. Translating it yields CASSDGTSGMGTQYF.